Reported below is one T cell receptor beta chain. This entry comes from a study of early T cells in non-severe SARS-CoV-2 infection. V gave up 5 bases and J gave up 1 base, with 11 bases separating them. This CDR3 has 14 amino acids. Germline CDR1 and CDR2: KGHSH and LQKENI. Unique molecular identifiers (one per individual cDNA molecule) were attached. From the 5' RACE reads, TCRdb called clonotypes with MiXCR, one entry per CDR3 protein. The repertoire consists of around 80,000 distinct CDR3 sequences, with about 13% occurring once and the leading ten covering 5.5% to 7.5%. This sequence was found in an adult who was a healthcare worker with PCR-confirmed SARS-CoV-2 infection or an uninfected control (not recorded which). The sequencing input was whole blood. This chain connects TRBV18 to TRBJ1-1, with a possible D match to TRBD1 (6 bases). CDR3 nucleotide sequence: TGTGCCAGCTCAACGGACAGAAAGAACACTGAAGCTTTCTTT. Translating gives CASSTDRKNTEAFF.